These T cell receptor beta chains were read from a single sample in a study of cytotoxic CD8 clonotypes in ibrutinib-treated CLL. Clones were read by immunoSEQ multiplex PCR, and TCRdb kept only the in-frame ones, dropping some. The sample has approximately 130,000 clones; approximately 80% are singletons. Specimen: PBMCs, collected after 24 months of ibrutinib treatment. These receptors all stem from a human donor with chronic lymphocytic leukemia. The CDR3 runs from the conserved cysteine through the conserved F or W. The D gene is left open where the match is weak. The size entry is marked missing in some rows and otherwise reads once, few, many or a size class.

v_gene	j_gene	d_gene	abundance	CDR3aa	CDR3nt
TRBV6-6	TRBJ2-7	TRBD1	-	CASSKDRGRDEQYF	TGTGCCAGCAGTAAGGACAGGGGGCGCGACGAGCAGTACTTC
TRBV5-6	TRBJ2-5	-	-	CASSFHGKTQYF	TGTGCCAGCAGCTTCCACGGTAAGACCCAGTACTTC
TRBV4-3	TRBJ2-5	TRBD2	-	CASSQGTSGGQETQYF	TGCGCCAGCAGCCAAGGGACTAGCGGGGGACAAGAGACCCAGTACTTC
TRBV28	TRBJ2-2	TRBD1	-	CASSSGTGGPLGELFF	TGTGCCAGCAGCTCGGGGACAGGGGGCCCGCTCGGGGAGCTGTTTTTT
TRBV14	TRBJ2-2	-	-	CASSQVRTPGELFF	TGTGCCAGCAGCCAAGTACGGACACCCGGGGAGCTGTTTTTT
TRBV19	TRBJ2-7	-	-	CASSNELNYEQYF	TGTGCCAGTAGTAATGAACTTAACTACGAGCAGTACTTC
TRBV5-4	TRBJ2-3	TRBD1	-	CASSGRGQGAFDSADTQYF	TGTGCCAGCAGCGGCCGTGGGCAGGGGGCCTTTGATTCCGCAGATACGCAGTATTTT
TRBV12-5	TRBJ1-2	TRBD1	-	CASGLPPYARTGGFYGYTF	TGTGCTAGTGGTTTGCCCCCTTACGCAAGGACAGGGGGCTTCTATGGCTACACCTTC
TRBV30	TRBJ2-3	TRBD2	-	CAWLTSGGTTDTQYF	TGTGCCTGGCTGACTAGCGGGGGGACCACAGATACGCAGTATTTT
TRBV27	TRBJ2-2	TRBD2	few	CASRRKLAGRNTGELFF	TGTGCCAGCAGGAGGAAACTAGCGGGGCGAAACACCGGGGAGCTGTTTTTT
TRBV27	TRBJ2-3	-	medium-sized	CASRNSPGRSTDTQYF	TGTGCCAGCAGGAATTCCCCCGGCAGAAGCACAGATACGCAGTATTTT
TRBV12-5	TRBJ2-7	-	-	CASGLVLRDEQYF	TGTGCTAGTGGTTTGGTCTTGAGAGACGAGCAGTACTTC
TRBV10-3	TRBJ1-5	-	-	CAIRTGRDDQPQHF	TGTGCCATCAGGACGGGACGTGATGATCAGCCTCAGCATTTT
TRBV29-1	TRBJ1-1	-	few	CSVEQGGNTEAFF	TGCAGCGTTGAACAGGGCGGAAACACTGAAGCTTTCTTT
TRBV27	TRBJ2-7	TRBD2	-	CASSRDRGGSYEQYF	TGTGCCAGCAGTCGGGACCGGGGGGGGTCCTACGAGCAGTACTTC
TRBV27	TRBJ2-1	TRBD2	-	CASSLWTSGGANEQFF	TGTGCCAGCAGTTTATGGACTAGCGGGGGGGCCAATGAGCAGTTCTTC
TRBV7-9	TRBJ2-4	TRBD1	-	CASSQLQGEVAKNIQYF	TGTGCCAGCAGCCAATTACAGGGGGAAGTAGCCAAAAACATTCAGTACTTC
TRBV19	TRBJ1-1	TRBD1	-	CASSRRRQGVNTEAFF	TGTGCCAGTAGTCGTCGGAGACAGGGGGTAAACACTGAAGCTTTCTTT
TRBV6-5	TRBJ1-5	TRBD1	-	CASSGDSYQPQHF	TGTGCCAGCAGCGGGGACAGTTACCAGCCCCAGCATTTT
TRBV7-2	TRBJ2-7	-	-	CASSLLHEGLNEQYF	TGTGCCAGCAGCTTACTCCATGAGGGGCTCAACGAGCAGTACTTC
TRBV4-3	TRBJ2-1	TRBD2	-	CASSQDLVTSGNNEQFF	TGCGCCAGCAGCCAAGATCTGGTGACTAGCGGGAACAATGAGCAGTTCTTC
TRBV5-6	TRBJ2-1	-	-	CASSLVGSSTDEQFF	TGTGCCAGCAGCTTGGTCGGTAGCAGCACCGATGAGCAGTTCTTC
TRBV5-1	TRBJ2-3	-	-	CASSGTQVGADTQYF	TGCGCCAGCAGCGGAACCCAGGTCGGGGCAGATACGCAGTATTTT
TRBV28	TRBJ2-2	-	-	CASSFARKATGELFF	TGTGCCAGCAGTTTTGCCAGGAAAGCCACCGGGGAGCTGTTTTTT
TRBV2	TRBJ1-2	-	-	CASSEGTGYYNGYTF	TGTGCCAGCAGTGAAGGAACAGGGTATTATAATGGCTACACCTTC
TRBV29-1	TRBJ2-5	TRBD2	few	CSVSGGEQETQYF	TGCAGCGTAAGCGGGGGAGAACAAGAGACCCAGTACTTC
TRBV27	TRBJ2-3	TRBD2	-	CASSPGTRASTDTQYF	TGTGCCAGCAGTCCCGGGACTAGGGCTAGCACAGATACGCAGTATTTT
TRBV7-9	TRBJ2-3	TRBD2	once	CASSRGGLAGSTDTQYF	TGTGCCAGCAGCCGAGGCGGACTAGCGGGGAGCACAGATACGCAGTATTTT
TRBV27	TRBJ1-5	-	-	CASSLLGSHQPQHF	TGTGCCAGCAGTTTATTAGGCAGCCATCAGCCCCAGCATTTT
TRBV13	TRBJ2-3	-	-	CASSLVLDRWSTDTQYF	TGTGCCAGCAGCTTAGTGTTAGACCGATGGAGCACAGATACGCAGTATTTT
TRBV7-9	TRBJ2-2	-	few	CASSLGLSGTGELFF	TGTGCCAGCAGCTTAGGGCTCTCGGGGACCGGGGAGCTGTTTTTT
TRBV30	TRBJ2-1	-	-	CAWSGLGDVDEQFF	TGTGCCTGGAGTGGACTAGGGGACGTTGATGAGCAGTTCTTC
TRBV5-1	TRBJ1-1	-	-	CASSLGGGNTEAFF	TGCGCCAGCAGCCTCGGCGGGGGGAACACTGAAGCTTTCTTT
TRBV5-5	TRBJ2-7	-	few	CASSFLLGEQYF	TGTGCCAGCAGCTTTCTATTAGGGGAGCAGTACTTC
TRBV5-4	TRBJ2-7	-	-	CASSLTGIYEQYF	TGTGCCAGCAGCTTGACAGGGATCTACGAGCAGTACTTC
TRBV7-9	TRBJ1-5	-	-	CASTKSGEWGTGQPQHF	TGTGCCAGCACCAAAAGTGGAGAGTGGGGAACGGGCCAGCCCCAGCATTTT
TRBV5-4	TRBJ2-3	TRBD1	once	CASTFRDRGDTQYF	TGTGCCAGCACCTTCCGGGACAGAGGGGATACGCAGTATTTT
TRBV2	TRBJ1-5	-	-	CASGPGGSGNQPQHF	TGTGCCAGCGGCCCGGGGGGCAGCGGCAATCAGCCCCAGCATTTT
TRBV5-1	TRBJ2-3	-	-	CASSLGPGGTDTQYF	TGCGCCAGCAGCTTGGGGCCGGGAGGCACAGATACGCAGTATTTT
TRBV6-1	TRBJ1-4	-	-	CASSELQGPLFF	TGTGCCAGCAGTGAATTGCAGGGACCACTGTTTTTT
TRBV7-9	TRBJ2-6	-	-	CASSLPNAGANVLTF	TGTGCCAGCAGCCTCCCCAATGCCGGGGCCAACGTCCTGACTTTC
TRBV28	TRBJ1-5	-	-	CASSARSRGSNQPQHF	TGTGCCAGCAGTGCCCGTTCTCGGGGTAGCAATCAGCCCCAGCATTTT
TRBV6-5	TRBJ1-2	-	-	CASSYGQPINYGYTF	TGTGCCAGCAGTTACGGGCAGCCAATTAACTATGGCTACACCTTC
TRBV30	TRBJ2-5	-	once	CAWSVQGLETQYF	TGTGCCTGGAGTGTACAAGGGTTGGAGACCCAGTACTTC
TRBV11-2	TRBJ2-4	-	-	CASSLEGVSYKNIQYF	TGTGCCAGCAGCTTAGAGGGGGTCAGCTACAAAAACATTCAGTACTTC
TRBV7-2	TRBJ1-1	TRBD1	-	CASSSYRGQAFF	TGTGCCAGCAGCTCTTACAGGGGCCAAGCTTTCTTT
TRBV6-4	TRBJ2-2	TRBD2	-	CASSPLAGQTNTGELFF	TGTGCCAGCAGTCCTCTAGCGGGGCAAACGAACACCGGGGAGCTGTTTTTT
TRBV5-6	TRBJ1-1	-	-	CASSLEVLKGGKLNTEAFF	TGTGCCAGCAGCTTGGAGGTCCTTAAAGGGGGGAAGTTGAACACTGAAGCTTTCTTT